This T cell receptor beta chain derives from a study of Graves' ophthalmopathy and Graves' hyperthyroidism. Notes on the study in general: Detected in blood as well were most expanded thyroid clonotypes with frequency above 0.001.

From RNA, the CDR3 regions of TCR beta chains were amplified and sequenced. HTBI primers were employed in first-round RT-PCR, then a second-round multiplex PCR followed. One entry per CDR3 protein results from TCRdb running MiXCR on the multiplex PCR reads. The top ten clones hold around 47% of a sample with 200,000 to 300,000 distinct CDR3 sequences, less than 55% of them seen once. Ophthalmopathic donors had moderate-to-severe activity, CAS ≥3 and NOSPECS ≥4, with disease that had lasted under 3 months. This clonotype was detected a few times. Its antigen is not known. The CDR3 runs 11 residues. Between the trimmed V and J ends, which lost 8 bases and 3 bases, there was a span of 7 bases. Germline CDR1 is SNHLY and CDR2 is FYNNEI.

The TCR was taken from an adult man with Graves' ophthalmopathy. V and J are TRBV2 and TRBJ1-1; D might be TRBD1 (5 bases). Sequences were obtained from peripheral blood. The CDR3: CASDRHTEAFF. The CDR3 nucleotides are TGTGCCAGCGACAGACACACTGAAGCTTTCTTT.